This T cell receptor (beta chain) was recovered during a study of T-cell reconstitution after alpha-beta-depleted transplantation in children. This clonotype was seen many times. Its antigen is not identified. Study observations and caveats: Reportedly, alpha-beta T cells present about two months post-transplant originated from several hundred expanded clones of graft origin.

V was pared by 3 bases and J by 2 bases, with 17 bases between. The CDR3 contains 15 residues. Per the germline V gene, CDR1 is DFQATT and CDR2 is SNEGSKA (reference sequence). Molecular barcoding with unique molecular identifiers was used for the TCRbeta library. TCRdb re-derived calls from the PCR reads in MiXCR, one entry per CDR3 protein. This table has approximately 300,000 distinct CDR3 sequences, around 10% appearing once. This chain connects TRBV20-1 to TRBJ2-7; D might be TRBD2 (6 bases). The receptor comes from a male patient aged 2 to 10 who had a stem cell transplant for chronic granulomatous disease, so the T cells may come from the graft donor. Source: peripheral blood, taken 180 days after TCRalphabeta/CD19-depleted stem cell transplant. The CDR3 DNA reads TGCAGTGCTAGTTCAGGACGGGGACTCCCCTACGAGCAGTACTTC. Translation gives CSASSGRGLPYEQYF.